One and the same sample provided the 23 T cell receptor beta chains below, sequenced in a study of blood T cells in healthy people across ages. With a J-beta primer mix and a sample-barcoded 5' primer, a second PCR ran about 7 to 12 cycles. TCRdb passed the 5' RACE reads through MiXCR, listing each CDR3 protein once. The repertoire consists of over 950,000 distinct CDR3 sequences, with more than 30% occurring once and the leading ten covering roughly 14%. Material: blood. Every receptor here comes from a young man in good health.

A few counts support this clonotype. The chain recombines TRBV20-1 with TRBJ2-7; tentatively, D is TRBD2 (6 bases). Germline V CDR1 and CDR2: DFQATT, SNEGSKA (reference sequence). V lost 0 bases, J lost 0 bases, and 9 bases lay in between. This CDR3 contains 14 residues. The CDR3: CSAREDGSSYEQYF. In DNA, the CDR3 is TGCAGTGCTAGAGAGGACGGGAGCTCCTACGAGCAGTACTTC.

As regards this clonotype: A much larger clone lies a single base off, so this may be a read error. The chain is built from TRBV2 and TRBJ2-3, with D hard to call. Per germline, CDR1 SNHLY and CDR2 FYNNEI. The CDR3 totals 14 residues. The CDR3 coding sequence is TGTGCCAGCAGTGTGGGCTCCGCCAAAGATACGCGGTATTTT. Protein product: CASSVGSAKDTRYF.

This clonotype turned up a few times. The V gene is TRBV27, the J gene TRBJ2-3, with a weak D call TRBD1 (5 bases). This CDR3 comprises 14 residues. V lost 3 bases and J lost 4, with 11 bases in between. Germline V gene data show CDR1 as MNHEY and CDR2 as SMNVEV (reference sequence). The CDR3 DNA is TGTGCCAGCAGTTTGTCTCAGGGTCCAGATACGCAGTATTTT. Amino acid sequence: CASSLSQGPDTQYF.

This chain joins TRBV20-1 and TRBJ2-3, with 14 bases lining up with TRBD2. Trimming took 6 bases from V and 5 from J; bases not matched to a gene: 10. The germline V gene encodes CDR1 DFQATT and CDR2 SNEGSKA (reference sequence). This CDR3 is 16 amino acids long. The chain's CDR3 is CSARGGLAGVRDTQYF. As DNA, the CDR3 is TGCAGTGCCCGTGGGGGACTAGCGGGGGTTCGAGATACGCAGTATTTT.

This clonotype has more than one count but fewer than ten. The rearrangement uses TRBV12-3 or TRBV12-4 and TRBJ1-1, with a possible D match to TRBD1 (6 bases). V was shortened by 5 bases and J by 4 bases, with 17 bases between the two germline ends. CDR3 length: 15 amino acids. Written as DNA, the CDR3 is TGTGCCAGCAGTCGAACAGGGCTATGGGGCACTGAAGCTTTCTTT. Protein sequence: CASSRTGLWGTEAFF.

V and J are TRBV9 and TRBJ2-7; D perhaps matches TRBD1 (5 bases). CDR3 length equals 16 residues. V dropped 0 bases and J dropped 7 bases, with 20 bases sitting between them. CDR1 SGDLS and CDR2 YYNGEE come from the germline V gene. This CDR3 is CASSVEGLSSYNEQYF. The CDR3, as DNA: TGTGCCAGCAGCGTAGAGGGGCTTAGCTCGTACAATGAGCAGTACTTC.

This clonotype was counted between two and nine times. The CDR3 coding sequence is TGTGCCAGCAGTTTTCGGGAAAGGGGTTCACCCCTCCACTTT. Encoded protein: CASSFRERGSPLHF. J is TRBJ1-6 and V is TRBV12-3 or TRBV12-4; a weak D match, TRBD1 (5 bases). The CDR3 totals 14 residues. The ends were cut back, 3 bases at V and 9 bases at J, with 12 bases in the middle.

The gene calls are TRBV28 and TRBJ2-3, with TRBD2 as a possible D gene (6 bases). Trimming removed 2 bases from V and 2 bases from J, with 14 bases in between. The germline gives CDR1 MDHEN, CDR2 SYDVKM. The CDR3 is 16 amino acids. The CDR3 DNA is TGTGCCAGCAGTTTAGGTTCCGGGGGTCACACAGATACGCAGTATTTT. This translates into CASSLGSGGHTDTQYF.

Points on this clonotype: A much larger clone differs from this one at a single base, so this may be a read error. The chain recombines TRBV10-2 with TRBJ2-7; maybe TRBD2 (7 bases). This CDR3 is 14 amino acids long. CDR1 and CDR2 (germline): WSHSY, SAAADI. Trimming stripped 6 bases from V and 3 bases from J, with 15 bases between. CDR3: CASREGGGLYEQYF. The DNA for the CDR3 is TGCGCCAGCAGGGAGGGAGGGGGACTCTACGAGCAGTACTTC.

The genes are TRBV2 and TRBJ1-4; possible D gene TRBD1, 6 bases. Germline values: CDR1 SNHLY, CDR2 FYNNEI. The V end was cut by 4 bases, the J end by 7 bases, with 10 bases between. The CDR3 runs 13 residues. The DNA for the CDR3 is TGTGCCAGCAGTGCTTCAGGGGCTGAAAAACTGTTTTTT. Protein product: CASSASGAEKLFF.

The chain is built from TRBV7-2 and TRBJ1-2; 7 nucleotides line up with TRBD1. Germline CDR1 reads SGHTA; CDR2 reads FQGNSA. The junction had 8 bases not matched to a gene; V was cut back by 4 bases and J by 3 bases. CDR3 length: 15 amino acids. The CDR3 sequence: CASSSEGAAHYGYTF. In nucleotides, the CDR3 is TGTGCCAGCAGCTCAGAGGGGGCAGCACACTATGGCTACACCTTC.

This sequence joins TRBV19 and TRBJ1-4, with a possible D match to TRBD1 (5 bases). Trimming cost V 7 bases and J 8 bases, with 17 bases left between them. This CDR3 spans 14 amino acids. In germline, CDR1 is LNHDA, CDR2 SQIVND (reference sequence). The CDR3, as DNA: TGTGCCAGTACCTACACGGGGGGAGGCGAAAAACTGTTTTTT. This encodes CASTYTGGGEKLFF.

This clonotype was detected a few times. The V call is TRBV5-1, the J call TRBJ2-7; the D gene is possibly TRBD1 (6 bases). The CDR3 spans 15 residues. Germline lookup yields CDR1 SGHRS and CDR2 YFSETQ. V lost 4 bases, J lost 2 bases, and 16 bases lay in between. The CDR3 loop is CASSPRQGITYEQYF. Written as DNA, the CDR3 is TGCGCCAGCAGCCCAAGGCAGGGGATTACCTACGAGCAGTACTTC.

There are a few counts of this clonotype. The chain combines TRBV9 with TRBJ1-2, with D possibly matching TRBD1 (5 bases). The CDR3 sequence is 15 residues long. Trimming stripped 0 bases from V and 3 bases from J, with 12 bases between. Germline-derived CDR1 and CDR2 are SGDLS and YYNGEE. CDR3 amino acids: CASSVGAGWDYGYTF. The CDR3 DNA sequence: TGTGCCAGCAGCGTAGGAGCAGGGTGGGACTATGGCTACACCTTC.

This rearrangement joins TRBV14 to TRBJ2-3, with unresolved D. Germline V gene lookup returns CDR1 SGHDN and CDR2 FVKESK. The CDR3 loop spans 12 amino acids. V was clipped by 4 bases and J by 7 bases, with 9 bases between them. DNA for the CDR3: TGTGCCAGCAGCCCCCAGGCCTATACGCAGTATTTT. Its protein is CASSPQAYTQYF.

The sample holds one count of this clonotype. The genes are TRBV3-1 and TRBJ1-5; D is unresolved. The CDR3 is 14 residues long. Per the germline V gene, CDR1 is LGHDT and CDR2 is YNNKEL (reference sequence). Trimming cost V 5 bases and J 9 bases, with 17 bases left between them. The CDR3 sequence is CASSSRATLGPQHF. The CDR3 DNA reads as TGTGCCAGCAGCTCGCGGGCTACCTTGGGGCCCCAGCATTTT.

This clonotype has only a few counts. J is TRBJ2-1 and V is TRBV29-1; D might be TRBD1 or TRBD2, each matching 6 bases. Germline CDR1 reads SQVTM; CDR2 reads ANQGSEA. The ends were cut back, 3 bases at V and 0 bases at J, with 15 bases in the middle. CDR3 length equals 16 residues. CDR3 protein: CSVEGGAGSSYNEQFF. The CDR3 DNA sequence: TGCAGCGTTGAGGGGGGCGCGGGAAGCTCCTACAATGAGCAGTTCTTC.

The chain carries TRBV4-3 and TRBJ2-1, with TRBD1 as a possible D gene (5 bases). V lost 4 bases and J lost 9, with 13 bases in between. The CDR3 totals 13 residues. Germline V gene sequence: CDR1 LGHNA, CDR2 YSLEER. The CDR3 protein is CASSLGVRGEQFF. The CDR3 DNA sequence: TGCGCCAGCAGCCTAGGGGTGAGAGGTGAGCAGTTCTTC.

The CDR3 DNA reads as TGCAGTGCTAGGGCAGGGGCCACCGGGGAGCTGTTTTTT. Its protein product is CSARAGATGELFF. This chain uses TRBV20-1 with TRBJ2-2, with D possibly being TRBD1 (6 bases). Trimming removed 3 bases from V and 4 bases from J, with 9 bases in between. The CDR3 extends over 13 amino acids. Germline-derived CDR1 and CDR2 are DFQATT and SNEGSKA (reference sequence).

The genes are TRBV30 and TRBJ2-3; either TRBD1 or TRBD2 may fit D (5 bases each). The CDR3 consists of 13 residues. Trimming removed 7 bases at V and 2 bases at J, with 13 bases between. Germline V gene lookup returns CDR1 GTSNPN and CDR2 SVGIG (reference sequence). CDR3 sequence: CALALGATDTQYF. The CDR3 nucleotides are TGTGCCTTAGCACTAGGGGCCACAGATACGCAGTATTTT.

The table lists this clonotype with a few counts. The chain couples TRBV9 to TRBJ2-3, with no clear D. CDR1 and CDR2 from the germline V gene are SGDLS and YYNGEE. CDR3 length: 13 amino acids. Trimming pared 3 bases from V and 6 bases from J, leaving 11 bases between. The CDR3 DNA sequence: TGTGCCAGCAGCGGAAGTAAGTTGGATACGCAGTATTTT. Its protein product is CASSGSKLDTQYF.

Ten or more counts support this clonotype. The J gene is TRBJ2-7, the V gene TRBV29-1; D uncertain. The CDR3 length is 13 residues. V was shortened by 0 bases and J by 4 bases, with 10 bases between the two germline ends. Per germline, CDR1 SQVTM and CDR2 ANQGSEA. The DNA for the CDR3 is TGCAGCGTTGAAGAGGGCTTTCCTTACGAGCAGTACTTC. Translated: CSVEEGFPYEQYF.

This CDR3 is CSGQDRENYGYTF. CDR3 DNA: TGCAGCGGCCAGGACAGGGAGAACTATGGCTACACCTTC. The rearrangement links TRBV29-1 to TRBJ1-2; TRBD1 aligns across 8 bases. Germline V gene data show CDR1 as SQVTM and CDR2 as ANQGSEA. V lost 7 bases, J lost 2 bases, and 6 bases stayed unmatched. The CDR3 runs 13 residues.